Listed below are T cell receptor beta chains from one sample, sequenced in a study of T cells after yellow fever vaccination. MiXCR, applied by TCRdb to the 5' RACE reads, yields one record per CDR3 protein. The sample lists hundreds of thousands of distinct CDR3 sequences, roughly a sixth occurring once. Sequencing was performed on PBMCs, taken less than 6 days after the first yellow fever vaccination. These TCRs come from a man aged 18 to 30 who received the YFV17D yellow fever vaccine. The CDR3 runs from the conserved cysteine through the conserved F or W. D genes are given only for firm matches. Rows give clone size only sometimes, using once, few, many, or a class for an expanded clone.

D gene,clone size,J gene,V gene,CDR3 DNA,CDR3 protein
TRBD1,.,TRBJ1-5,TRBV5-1,TGCGCCAGCAGCATCACGGGACAGGACGATCAGCCCCAGCATTTT,CASSITGQDDQPQHF
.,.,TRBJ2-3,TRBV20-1,TGCAGTGCTAGTGGTTCGGGGGGCACAGATACGCAGTATTTT,CSASGSGGTDTQYF
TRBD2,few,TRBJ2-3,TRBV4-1,TGCGCCAGCAGCCACGGGGGGGCCGCGTGGAGCACAGATACGCAGTATTTT,CASSHGGAAWSTDTQYF
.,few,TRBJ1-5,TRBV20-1,TGCAGTGCTAGTTCAGGGTTATCTCAGCCCCAGCATTTT,CSASSGLSQPQHF
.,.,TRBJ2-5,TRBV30,TGTGCCTGGGGGTTAATACTGACAGCCGTGGAGACCCAGTACTTC,CAWGLILTAVETQYF
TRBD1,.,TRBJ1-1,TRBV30,TGTGCCTGGAGTGTAGGGTTCAGGGGGCGAGACACTGAAGCTTTCTTT,CAWSVGFRGRDTEAFF
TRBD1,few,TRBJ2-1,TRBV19,TGTGCCAGTAGTTCAACCGGGACAGCGCACAATGAGCAGTTCTTC,CASSSTGTAHNEQFF
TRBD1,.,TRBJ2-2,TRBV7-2,TGTGCCAGCAGCCAGGCCGGACAGGGGTACACCGGGGAGCTGTTTTTT,CASSQAGQGYTGELFF
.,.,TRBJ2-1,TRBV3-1,TGTGCCAGCAGCCAAGCAAACACCGAGAATGAGCAGTTCTTC,CASSQANTENEQFF
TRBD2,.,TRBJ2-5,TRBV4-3,TGCGCCAGCAGCCAGGTCTTGTCTAGCGGGGTTGAGACCCAGTACTTC,CASSQVLSSGVETQYF
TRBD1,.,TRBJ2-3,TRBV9,TGTGCCAGCAGCAGATCGGGACAGGGCGCTACAGATACGCAGTATTTT,CASSRSGQGATDTQYF
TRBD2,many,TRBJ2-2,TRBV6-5,TGTGCCAGCTATACCAGGACTAGGGGGAACACCGGGGAGCTGTTTTTT,CASYTRTRGNTGELFF
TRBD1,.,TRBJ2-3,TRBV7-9,TGTGCCAGCAGCAGACAGGGGGGGGCAGATACGCAGTATTTT,CASSRQGGADTQYF
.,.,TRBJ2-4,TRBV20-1,TGCAGTGGGGCCGCCCTCCCCATTCAGTACTTC,CSGAALPIQYF
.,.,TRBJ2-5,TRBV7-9,TGTGCCAGCAGCCCCATGAGGGGCACCGGTATAGTGGCCCAGTACTTC,CASSPMRGTGIVAQYF
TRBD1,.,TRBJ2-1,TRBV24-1,TGTGCCACGGGCCGGACAGGGGACAATGAGCAGTTCTTC,CATGRTGDNEQFF
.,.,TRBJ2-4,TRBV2,TGTGCCAGCAGTGAGTGGGGGGTGACCAAAAACATTCAGTACTTC,CASSEWGVTKNIQYF
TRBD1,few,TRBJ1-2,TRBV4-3,TGCGCCAGCAGCCGAGAGCCGGGACAGTTCTATGGCTACACCTTC,CASSREPGQFYGYTF
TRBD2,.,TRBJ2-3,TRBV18,TGTGCCAGCTCACAATCCGGGGGGGCCAATTCAGATACGCAGTATTTT,CASSQSGGANSDTQYF
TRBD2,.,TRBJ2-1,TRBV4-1,TGCGCCAGCAGCCAATTCGGGCGGGGGTCTAATGAGCAGTTCTTC,CASSQFGRGSNEQFF
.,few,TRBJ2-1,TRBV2,TGTGCCAGCAGGCTCCTTCCTAGCGTCCCCTACAATGAGCAGTTCTTC,CASRLLPSVPYNEQFF
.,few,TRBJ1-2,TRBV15,TGTGCCACCAGCAGAGATCTAGCGGGATCTAACTATGGCTACACCTTC,CATSRDLAGSNYGYTF
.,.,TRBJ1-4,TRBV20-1,TGCAGTGCTAGAGGACAGTCTAATGAAAAACTGTTTTTT,CSARGQSNEKLFF
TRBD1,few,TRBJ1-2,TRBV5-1,TGCGCCAGCAGCTTGGACGGACAGGGGTACTATGGCTACACCTTC,CASSLDGQGYYGYTF
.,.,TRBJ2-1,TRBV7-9,TGTGCCAGCAGCTTGGGGCAGTTCAATGAGCAGTTCTTC,CASSLGQFNEQFF
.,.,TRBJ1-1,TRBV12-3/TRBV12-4,TGTGCCAGCAGTTTAAATCCCGGCACTGAAGCTTTCTTT,CASSLNPGTEAFF
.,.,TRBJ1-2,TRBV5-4,TGTGCCAGCAGCCAGCCCCAGTCGGGGTTTAATAGCAATGGCTACACCTTC,CASSQPQSGFNSNGYTF
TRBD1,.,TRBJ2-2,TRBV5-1,TGCGCCAGCAGATCGGACAGGGCGGCCACCGGGGAGCTGTTTTTT,CASRSDRAATGELFF
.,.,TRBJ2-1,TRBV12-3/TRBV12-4,TGTGCCAGCAGTCCTCAGGGGAATCCACTCAATGAGCAGTTCTTC,CASSPQGNPLNEQFF
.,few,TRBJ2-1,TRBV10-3,TGTGCCACCCTAAGGTCCCGCGAGGATGAGCAGTTCTTC,CATLRSREDEQFF
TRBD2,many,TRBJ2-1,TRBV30,TGTGCCTGGAGTCCGCTAGCGGGGGCCAATGAGCAGTTCTTC,CAWSPLAGANEQFF
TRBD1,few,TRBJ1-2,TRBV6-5,TGTGCCAGCAGTTACTGGGCAGGGGGCGACGGCTACACCTTC,CASSYWAGGDGYTF
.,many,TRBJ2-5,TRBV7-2,TGTGCCAGCAGCTCTACCAGAGCTTGGGAGACCCAGTACTTC,CASSSTRAWETQYF
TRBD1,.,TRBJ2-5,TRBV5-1,TGCGCCAGCAGCAAGGGACAGGGTGACGGAGAGACCCAGTACTTC,CASSKGQGDGETQYF
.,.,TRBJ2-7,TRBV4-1,TGCGCCAGCAGCCAAGGACGACAGTACCCCTACGAGCAGTACTTC,CASSQGRQYPYEQYF
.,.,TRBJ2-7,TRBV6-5,TGTGCCAGCAGTTACGGGCCCTCCTCCTCCTACGAGCAGTACTTC,CASSYGPSSSYEQYF
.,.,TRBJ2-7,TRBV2,TGTGCCAGCAGTGTAACAGGGACCGTCTCCTACGAGCAGTACTTC,CASSVTGTVSYEQYF
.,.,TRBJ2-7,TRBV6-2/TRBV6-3,TGTGCCAGCAGTTATACAGGGAGCTCCTACGAGCAGTACTTC,CASSYTGSSYEQYF
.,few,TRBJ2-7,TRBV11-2,TGTGCCAGCAGCCCCGGAGAGGGATCCTTCTCCTACGAGCAGTACTTC,CASSPGEGSFSYEQYF
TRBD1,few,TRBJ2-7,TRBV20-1,TGCAGTGCTCACCGACAGGGGTACCACGAGCAGTACTTC,CSAHRQGYHEQYF
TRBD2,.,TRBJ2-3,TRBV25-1,TGTGCCAGCAGCGTCGGGAAGGGACTAATATTCACAGATACGCAGTATTTT,CASSVGKGLIFTDTQYF
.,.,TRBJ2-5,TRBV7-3,TGTGCCAGCAGCCAGGGAGAGGGAGAGACCCAGTACTTC,CASSQGEGETQYF
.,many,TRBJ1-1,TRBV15,TGTGCCACCAGCTGGGGGAAGACTGAAGCTTTCTTT,CATSWGKTEAFF
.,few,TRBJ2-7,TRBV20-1,TGCAGTGCTCCTACAGGGTTTGGTTCTAACGAGCAGTACTTC,CSAPTGFGSNEQYF
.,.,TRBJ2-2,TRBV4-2,TGTGCCAGCAGCCAATTCTTCGCGAACACCGGGGAGCTGTTTTTT,CASSQFFANTGELFF
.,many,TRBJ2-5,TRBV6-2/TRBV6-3,TGTGCCAGCAGACAGCACAACCAAGAGACCCAGTACTTC,CASRQHNQETQYF
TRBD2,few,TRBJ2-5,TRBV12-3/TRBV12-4,TGTGCCAGCAGTTTAGCACTAGCGGGGGTCCAAGAGACCCAGTACTTC,CASSLALAGVQETQYF
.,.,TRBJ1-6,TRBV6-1,TGTGCCAGCAGTGAACTCCCGGAATGGGATTCACCCCTCCACTTT,CASSELPEWDSPLHF
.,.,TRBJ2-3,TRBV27,TGTGCCAGCAGTCGCTACGACAGGAATACGCAGTATTTT,CASSRYDRNTQYF
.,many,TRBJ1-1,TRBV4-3,TGCGCCAGCAGCCAAGGGACAACAGGGCTAACTGAAGCTTTCTTT,CASSQGTTGLTEAFF
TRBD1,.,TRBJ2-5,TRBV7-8,TGTGCCAGCAGCGCCCGGACAGGGAAAGAGACCCAGTACTTC,CASSARTGKETQYF
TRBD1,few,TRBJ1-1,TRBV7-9,TGTGCCAGCACCCCGGGACAGGGGGCAGGGAACACTGAAGCTTTCTTT,CASTPGQGAGNTEAFF
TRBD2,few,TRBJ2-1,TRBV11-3,TGTGCCAGCAGCTTAAGCCGGGGGGGCAATGAGCAGTTCTTC,CASSLSRGGNEQFF
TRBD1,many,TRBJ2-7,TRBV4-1,TGCGCCAGCAGCCAAGGGGACAGGTCGATTGGCGAGCAGTACTTC,CASSQGDRSIGEQYF
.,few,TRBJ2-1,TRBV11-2,TGTGCCAGCAGACATCTACAGGTTAAGAGGAAAAATGAGCAGTTCTTC,CASRHLQVKRKNEQFF
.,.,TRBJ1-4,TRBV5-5,TGTGCCAGCAGCTTGGTGTGGACGGCAACTAATGAAAAACTGTTTTTT,CASSLVWTATNEKLFF
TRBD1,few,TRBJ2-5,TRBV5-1,TGCGCCAGCAGCTTCGGACAGGGGGCCCGGAAAGAGACCCAGTACTTC,CASSFGQGARKETQYF
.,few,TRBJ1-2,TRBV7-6,TGTGCCAGCAGCTTAGGCTACAGGGATGGCTACACCTTC,CASSLGYRDGYTF
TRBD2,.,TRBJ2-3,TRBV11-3,TGTGCCAGCAGCCCCGGAGGCGGGGGGGTAACAGATACGCAGTATTTT,CASSPGGGGVTDTQYF
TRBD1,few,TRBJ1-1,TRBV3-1,TGTGCCAGCAGCCAAGATAACAGGGGAACTGAAGCTTTCTTT,CASSQDNRGTEAFF